This TCR beta chain comes out of a study of early T cells in non-severe SARS-CoV-2 infection. Study background: Unsorted whole-blood RNA was sequenced in bulk, leaving chains unpaired. Study-wide findings and caveats: Using VDJdb, the matching emphasized anti-spike CD8 responses while missing private and CD4 specificities.

Deletions cut 2 bases from V and 4 bases from J, with 16 bases between. The CDR3 length is 15 residues. Germline V gene lookup returns CDR1 DFQATT and CDR2 SNEGSKA (reference sequence). Unique molecular identifier tags were affixed to discrete cDNA molecules. TCRdb analysed the 5' RACE reads with MiXCR anew, one entry per CDR3 protein. The table includes about 70,000 distinct CDR3 sequences, roughly an eighth detected once. Comment on this clonotype: Antigen specificity is unknown.

This clonotype originated in an adult who was a healthcare worker with PCR-confirmed SARS-CoV-2 infection or an uninfected control (not recorded which). The donor label of this sample is uncertain. The genes are TRBV20-1 and TRBJ2-3; D is uncertain. This specimen was whole blood, taken at baseline. The DNA of the CDR3 is TGCAGTGCTAGAATCCGGACCCCTCGGGCAGATACGCAGTATTTT. This codes for CSARIRTPRADTQYF.